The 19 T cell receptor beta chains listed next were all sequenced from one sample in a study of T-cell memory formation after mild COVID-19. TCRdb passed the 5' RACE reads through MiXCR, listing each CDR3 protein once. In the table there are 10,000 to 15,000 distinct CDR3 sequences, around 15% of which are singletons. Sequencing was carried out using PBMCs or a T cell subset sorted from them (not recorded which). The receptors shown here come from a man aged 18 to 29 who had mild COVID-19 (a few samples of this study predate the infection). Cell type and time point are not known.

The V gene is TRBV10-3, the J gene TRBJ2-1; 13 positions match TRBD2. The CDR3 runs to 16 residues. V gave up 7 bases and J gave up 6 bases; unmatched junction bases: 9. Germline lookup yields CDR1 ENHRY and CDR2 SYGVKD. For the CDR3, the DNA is TGTGCCATCACTACCGGGACTAGCGGGGCACCCAATGAGCAGTTCTTC. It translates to CAITTGTSGAPNEQFF.

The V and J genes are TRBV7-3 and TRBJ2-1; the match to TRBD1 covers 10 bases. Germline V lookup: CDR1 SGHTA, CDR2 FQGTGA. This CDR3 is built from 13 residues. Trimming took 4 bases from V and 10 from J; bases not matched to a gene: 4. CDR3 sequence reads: CASSSGTGVEQFF. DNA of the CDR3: TGTGCCAGCAGCTCAGGGACAGGGGTCGAGCAGTTCTTC.

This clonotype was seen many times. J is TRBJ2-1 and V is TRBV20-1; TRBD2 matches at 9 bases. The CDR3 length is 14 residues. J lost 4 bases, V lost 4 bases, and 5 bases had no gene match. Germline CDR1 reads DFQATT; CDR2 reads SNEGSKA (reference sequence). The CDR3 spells CSATVSGGYNEQFF. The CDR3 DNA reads TGCAGTGCTACAGTTAGCGGGGGTTACAATGAGCAGTTCTTC.

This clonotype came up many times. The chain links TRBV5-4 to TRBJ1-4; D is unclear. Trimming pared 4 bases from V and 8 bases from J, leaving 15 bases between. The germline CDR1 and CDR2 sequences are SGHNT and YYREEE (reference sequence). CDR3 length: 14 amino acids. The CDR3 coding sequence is TGTGCCAGCAGCGGATGGGAGAGTGCCGAAAAACTGTTTTTT. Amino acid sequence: CASSGWESAEKLFF.

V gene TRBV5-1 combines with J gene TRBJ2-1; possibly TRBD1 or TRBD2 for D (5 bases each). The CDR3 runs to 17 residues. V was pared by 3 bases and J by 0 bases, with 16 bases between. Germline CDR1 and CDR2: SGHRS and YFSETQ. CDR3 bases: TGCGCCAGCAGCTCCTGGGGGTGGACCGACTCCTACAATGAGCAGTTCTTC. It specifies CASSSWGWTDSYNEQFF.

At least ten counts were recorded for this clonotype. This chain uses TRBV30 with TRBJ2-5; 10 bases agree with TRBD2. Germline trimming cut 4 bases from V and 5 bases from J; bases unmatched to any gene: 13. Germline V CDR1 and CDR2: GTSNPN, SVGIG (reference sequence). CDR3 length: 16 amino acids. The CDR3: CAWILGAGTSVETQYF. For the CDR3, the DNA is TGTGCCTGGATCCTAGGCGCCGGGACTAGCGTGGAGACCCAGTACTTC.

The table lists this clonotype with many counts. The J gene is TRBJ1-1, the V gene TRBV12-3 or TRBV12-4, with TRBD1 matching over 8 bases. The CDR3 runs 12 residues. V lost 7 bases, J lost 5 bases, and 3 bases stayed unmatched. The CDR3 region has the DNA TGTGCCAGCAACGACAGGGGAACTGAAGCTTTCTTT. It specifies CASNDRGTEAFF.

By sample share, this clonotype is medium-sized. The CDR3 DNA sequence: TGTGCCAGCAGTTACGAGTGGGACAGGGGGCTGGGCGGCTACACCTTC. This sequence encodes CASSYEWDRGLGGYTF. The V gene is TRBV6-5, the J gene TRBJ1-2; TRBD1 matches 12 bases. Germline values: CDR1 MNHEY, CDR2 SVGAGI. The CDR3 extends over 16 amino acids. V lost 2 bases to trimming and J lost 8 bases; unmatched junction nucleotides: 9.

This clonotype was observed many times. In DNA form, the CDR3 reads TGTGCCAGCAGTTTATCAACAGGGTATAGCAATCAGCCCCAGCATTTT. This encodes CASSLSTGYSNQPQHF. The chain joins TRBV12-3 or TRBV12-4 to TRBJ1-5; TRBD1 is a possible D gene (6 bases). This CDR3 is 16 amino acids long. V lost 2 bases and J 0 bases, leaving 11 bases between the germline ends.

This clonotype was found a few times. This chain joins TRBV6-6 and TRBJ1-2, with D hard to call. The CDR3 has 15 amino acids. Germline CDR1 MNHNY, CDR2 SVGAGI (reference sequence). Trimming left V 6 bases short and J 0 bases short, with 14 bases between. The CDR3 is CASRTARKANYGYTF. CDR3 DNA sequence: TGTGCCAGCAGAACAGCACGGAAAGCTAACTATGGCTACACCTTC.

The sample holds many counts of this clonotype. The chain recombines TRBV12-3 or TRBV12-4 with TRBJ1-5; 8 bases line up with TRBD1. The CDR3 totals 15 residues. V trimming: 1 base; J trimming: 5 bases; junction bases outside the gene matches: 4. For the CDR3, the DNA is TGTGCCAGCAGTTTAGACAGGGGGGCCGATCAGCCCCAGCATTTT. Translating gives CASSLDRGADQPQHF.

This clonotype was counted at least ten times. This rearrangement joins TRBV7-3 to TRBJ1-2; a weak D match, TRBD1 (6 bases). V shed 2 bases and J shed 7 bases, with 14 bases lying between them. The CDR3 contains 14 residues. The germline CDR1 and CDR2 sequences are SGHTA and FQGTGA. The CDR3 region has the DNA TGTGCCAGCAGCTTAGTCGCAGGGGACTTTGGCTACACCTTC. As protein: CASSLVAGDFGYTF.

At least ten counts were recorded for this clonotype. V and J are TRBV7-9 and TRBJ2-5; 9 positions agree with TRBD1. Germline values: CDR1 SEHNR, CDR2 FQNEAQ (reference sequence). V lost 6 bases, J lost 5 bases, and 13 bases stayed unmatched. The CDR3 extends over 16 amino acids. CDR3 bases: TGTGCCAGCAGGTCGGACAAACAGGGGGCGGGTGAGACCCAGTACTTC. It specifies CASRSDKQGAGETQYF.

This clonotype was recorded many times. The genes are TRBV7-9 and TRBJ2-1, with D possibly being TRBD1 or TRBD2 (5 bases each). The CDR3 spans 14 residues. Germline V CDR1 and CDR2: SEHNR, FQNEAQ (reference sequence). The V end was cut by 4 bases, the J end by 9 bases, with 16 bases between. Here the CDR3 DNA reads TGTGCCAGCAGCTCCCGGGACGCCATCGGTGAGCAGTTCTTC. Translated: CASSSRDAIGEQFF.

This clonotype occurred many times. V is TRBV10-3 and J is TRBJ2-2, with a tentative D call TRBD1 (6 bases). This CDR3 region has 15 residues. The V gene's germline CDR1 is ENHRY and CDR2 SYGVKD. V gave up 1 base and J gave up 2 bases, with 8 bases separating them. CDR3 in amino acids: CAISEWTDNTGELFF. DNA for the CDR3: TGTGCCATCAGTGAGTGGACAGACAACACCGGGGAGCTGTTTTTT.

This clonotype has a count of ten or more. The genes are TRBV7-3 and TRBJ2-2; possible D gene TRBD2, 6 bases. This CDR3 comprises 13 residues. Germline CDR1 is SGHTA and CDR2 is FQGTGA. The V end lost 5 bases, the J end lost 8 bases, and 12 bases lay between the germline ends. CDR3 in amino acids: CASSPGGGGELFF. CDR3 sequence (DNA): TGTGCCAGCAGCCCCGGGGGAGGTGGGGAGCTGTTTTTT.

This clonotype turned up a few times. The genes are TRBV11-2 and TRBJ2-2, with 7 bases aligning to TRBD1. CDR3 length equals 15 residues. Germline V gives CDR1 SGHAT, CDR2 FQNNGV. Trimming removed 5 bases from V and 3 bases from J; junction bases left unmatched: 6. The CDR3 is CASSGWDSYTGELFF. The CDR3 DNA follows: TGTGCCAGCAGCGGGTGGGACAGTTACACCGGGGAGCTGTTTTTT.

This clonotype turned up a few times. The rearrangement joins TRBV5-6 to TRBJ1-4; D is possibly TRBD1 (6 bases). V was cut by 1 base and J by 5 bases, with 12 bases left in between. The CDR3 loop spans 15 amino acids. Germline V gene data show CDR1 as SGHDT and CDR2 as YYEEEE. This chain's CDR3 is CASSLSGVGNEKLFF. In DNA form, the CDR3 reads TGTGCCAGCAGCTTGTCAGGGGTGGGGAATGAAAAACTGTTTTTT. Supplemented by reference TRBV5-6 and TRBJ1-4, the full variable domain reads DAGVTQSPTHLIKTRGQQVTLRCSPKSGHDTVSWYQQALGQGPQFIFQYYEEEERQRGNFPDRFSGHQFPNYSSELNVNALLLGDSALYLCASSLSGVGNEKLFFGSGTQLSVL.

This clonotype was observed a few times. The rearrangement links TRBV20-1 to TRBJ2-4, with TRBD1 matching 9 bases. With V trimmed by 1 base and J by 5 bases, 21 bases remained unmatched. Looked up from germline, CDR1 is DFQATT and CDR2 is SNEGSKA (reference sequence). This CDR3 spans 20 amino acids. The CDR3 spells CSARGSPHRDRVFFENIQYF. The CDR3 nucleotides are TGCAGTGCTAGAGGCTCCCCCCACCGGGACAGGGTATTTTTCGAAAACATTCAGTACTTC.